This is a list of T cell receptor beta chains from one sample in a study of regulatory T cells in long-lasting Graves disease. TCRdb re-derived calls from the multiplex PCR reads in MiXCR, one entry per CDR3 protein. The table includes about 420,000 distinct CDR3 sequences, 15% to 20% detected once. This sample also appeared in a second study, on T cells in Graves' hyperthyroidism and ophthalmopathy.

This specimen was peripheral blood mononuclear cells (PBMCs), taken at new diagnosis, from a patient treated with antithyroid drugs. The receptors were sampled from a woman between 18 and 30 years old with Graves disease. Each CDR3 is given with its conserved first and last residue. Each record gives: D gene, clone size, V gene, J gene, CDR3 DNA, CDR3 protein. A D gene is named only where the DNA matches it firmly. For some rows the clone size is stated as once, few or many, or as a class when expanded; others skip it.

NA	few	TRBV20-1	TRBJ2-5	TGCAGTGCTAGTAGGACTGGCCGAGAGACCCAGTACTTC	CSASRTGRETQYF
NA	many	TRBV27	TRBJ1-1	TGTGCCAGCCAACGACCTGGGCTGAACACTGAAGCTTTCTTT	CASQRPGLNTEAFF
TRBD2	NA	TRBV4-1	TRBJ2-1	TGCGCCAGCAGCTCCGGACTAGCGGGAGGGATGGCCTACAATGAGCAGTTCTTC	CASSSGLAGGMAYNEQFF
NA	many	TRBV7-3	TRBJ2-3	TGTGCCAGCAGCTTAACAAGCCTAGCAGATACGCAGTATTTT	CASSLTSLADTQYF
TRBD2	NA	TRBV12-3/TRBV12-4	TRBJ2-5	TGTGCCAGCTTACTAGCGGGACGGGAGACCCAGTACTTC	CASLLAGRETQYF
NA	few	TRBV5-1	TRBJ1-1	TGCGCCAGCAGCGCAGGGGTATTCACTGAAGCTTTCTTT	CASSAGVFTEAFF
TRBD2	NA	TRBV28	TRBJ2-1	TGTGCCAGCAGTTTTCCGGGACTAGCGGGAGGGGGGTCCTACAATGAGCAGTTCTTC	CASSFPGLAGGGSYNEQFF
NA	NA	TRBV19	TRBJ1-6	TGTGCCAGTAGTATAAGGGCCGGGGGTCGGAGCTCCTATAATTCACCCCTCCACTTT	CASSIRAGGRSSYNSPLHF
TRBD2	once	TRBV7-2	TRBJ2-1	TGTGCCAGCAGCCGCGATCCGGGACTAGACGGCATGCGGTTCTTC	CASSRDPGLDGMRFF
NA	many	TRBV6-5	TRBJ1-3	TGTGCCAGCAGTTACGAATCCGGACGGTCTGCGGGAAACACCATATATTTT	CASSYESGRSAGNTIYF
TRBD2	NA	TRBV19	TRBJ2-1	TGTGCCAGTAGAACTCTGGAGCGGGAGGGCGGTGAGCAGTTCTTC	CASRTLEREGGEQFF
NA	few	TRBV4-1	TRBJ2-1	TGCGCCAGCAGCCACCGGGACACCGGTGTTGACAATGAGCAGTTCTTC	CASSHRDTGVDNEQFF
TRBD2	many	TRBV5-1	TRBJ2-7	TGCGCCAGCAGCCGACTAGCGGGGGACTCCTACGAGCAGTACTTC	CASSRLAGDSYEQYF
TRBD2	few	TRBV28	TRBJ2-1	TGTGCCAGCAGACCCACGACCGGGACTAGCGGGCGATCCTACAATGAGCAGTTCTTC	CASRPTTGTSGRSYNEQFF
NA	many	TRBV28	TRBJ2-4	TGTGCCAGCAGTTTACACCTACCGGGGGACATTCAGTACTTC	CASSLHLPGDIQYF
TRBD2	many	TRBV28	TRBJ2-7	TGTGCCAGCAGCAGGACTAGCGTAACCTACGAGCAGTACTTC	CASSRTSVTYEQYF
TRBD2	NA	TRBV11-2	TRBJ2-1	TGTGCCAGCAGTGAACCGGGACTAGCGATGAATGAGCAGTTCTTC	CASSEPGLAMNEQFF
NA	many	TRBV12-3/TRBV12-4	TRBJ2-3	TGTGCCAGCAGTTTTGGAGGGCGGGATACGCAGTATTTT	CASSFGGRDTQYF
NA	NA	TRBV5-1	TRBJ2-2	TGCGCCAGCAGCTTGGTCGGCGGAACGAACACCGGGGAGCTGTTTTTT	CASSLVGGTNTGELFF
NA	many	TRBV2	TRBJ2-2	TGTGCCAGCAGTGAAGAAGGGGGAGGGGGCTGGTCCGGGGAGCTGTTTTTT	CASSEEGGGGWSGELFF
TRBD2	many	TRBV7-9	TRBJ2-1	TGTGCCAGCAGCAACATAGCGGGAGCTAACAATGAGCAGTTCTTC	CASSNIAGANNEQFF
NA	NA	TRBV5-4	TRBJ2-2	TGTGCCAGCAGCTTGTTGCCCCCGGGACACAACACCGGGGAGCTGTTTTTT	CASSLLPPGHNTGELFF
TRBD2	many	TRBV6-1	TRBJ2-2	TGTGCCAGCGAGCGGGATCCCGGGGAGCTGTTTTTT	CASERDPGELFF
NA	many	TRBV5-1	TRBJ1-4	TGCGCCAGCAGCTTGGGGCAGGGAGAAGAAAAACTGTTTTTT	CASSLGQGEEKLFF
TRBD2	many	TRBV20-1	TRBJ2-3	TGCAGTGCGATCCGGGGACTAGCGGGAGACAGCACAGATACGCAGTATTTT	CSAIRGLAGDSTDTQYF
TRBD2	many	TRBV5-5	TRBJ2-7	TGTGCCAGCAGCTTGGCCGCATCGGGACTAGCGGTCTACGAGCAGTACTTC	CASSLAASGLAVYEQYF
NA	NA	TRBV10-3	TRBJ2-5	TGTGCCATCAGCATTCAGAGGGCTCTAAAGGCAGAGACCCAGTACTTC	CAISIQRALKAETQYF
TRBD2	few	TRBV6-1	TRBJ2-1	TGTGCCAGCAAGAAGACTAGCGGGGACAATGAGCAGTTCTTC	CASKKTSGDNEQFF
NA	many	TRBV28	TRBJ1-1	TGTGCCAGCAGTTTGTTCGTCGAAAACACTGAAGCTTTCTTT	CASSLFVENTEAFF
NA	many	TRBV10-3	TRBJ2-7	TGTGCCGCTGCCTCTGCCAGGGGAGTCGACGAGCAGTACTTC	CAAASARGVDEQYF
TRBD1	few	TRBV24-1	TRBJ2-3	TGTGCCACCAGTGACGTTACAGGGGTTCCCACAGATACGCAGTATTTT	CATSDVTGVPTDTQYF
TRBD1	few	TRBV27	TRBJ2-7	TGTGCCAGGACAGGGTACTACGAGCAGTACTTC	CARTGYYEQYF
NA	NA	TRBV6-2/TRBV6-3	TRBJ1-1	TGTGCCAGCAGTTACTCAGGGGGGGCCAGGCTCTTT	CASSYSGGARLF
NA	many	TRBV7-9	TRBJ2-7	TGTGCCAGCACGGACGACAGGATCTACGAGCAGTACTTC	CASTDDRIYEQYF
NA	many	TRBV28	TRBJ2-2	TGTGCCAGCAGAATACAGGGAGATCACCGGGAGCTGTTTTTT	CASRIQGDHRELFF
NA	NA	TRBV25-1	TRBJ2-1	TGTGCCAGCGGGATATACAATGAGCAGTTCTTC	CASGIYNEQFF
NA	many	TRBV11-1	TRBJ2-1	TGTGCCAGCAGCTTCCAAATAGCCGGGTCTGGGCAGTTCTTC	CASSFQIAGSGQFF
NA	many	TRBV18	TRBJ1-5	TGTGCCAGCTCACCACTGGGGGGTGGCAATCAGCCCCAGCATTTT	CASSPLGGGNQPQHF
TRBD2	many	TRBV7-8	TRBJ2-7	TGTGCCAGCAGCTTAGGCGGGAGGTGGTACGAGCAGTACTTC	CASSLGGRWYEQYF
TRBD2	NA	TRBV28	TRBJ2-3	TGTGCCAGCAGTTTAGCGGGAGGGCCCCGGAGCACAGATACGCAGTATTTT	CASSLAGGPRSTDTQYF
NA	few	TRBV6-2/TRBV6-3	TRBJ2-5	TGTGCCAGCAGTAAGGTCCTCGGAGACCGAGAGACCCAGTACTTC	CASSKVLGDRETQYF
NA	few	TRBV7-2	TRBJ1-3	TGTGCCAGCAGCTTAGAGATTGGGTTTGGCGGGGGCTTTGGAAACACCATATATTTT	CASSLEIGFGGGFGNTIYF
TRBD2	many	TRBV10-3	TRBJ2-1	TGTGCCATCAGTGAGTCGAAGACTAGCGGGGCTTACAATGAGCAGTTCTTC	CAISESKTSGAYNEQFF
NA	few	TRBV28	TRBJ1-4	TGTGCCAGCAGTTTATCCATGCCGGGGGGGGAAAAACTGTTTTTT	CASSLSMPGGEKLFF
NA	NA	TRBV11-1	TRBJ1-6	TGTGCCAGCAGCTTTGGACAGATTAATTCACCCCTCCACTTT	CASSFGQINSPLHF
TRBD2	many	TRBV6-2/TRBV6-3	TRBJ2-1	TGTGCCAGCAGTTACACTGGCGGGAGGGGTAATGAGCAGTTCTTC	CASSYTGGRGNEQFF
NA	few	TRBV5-6	TRBJ1-1	TGTGCCAGCAGCATGGGGGGGAAGCCCATGAACACTGAAGCTTTCTTT	CASSMGGKPMNTEAFF
TRBD2	NA	TRBV20-1	TRBJ2-1	TGCAGTGCTAGAGATCTGGTGGGTAGCGGGAATGAGCAGTTCTTC	CSARDLVGSGNEQFF
TRBD2	many	TRBV11-2	TRBJ2-7	TGTGCCAGCAGCTTATGGGCCGCCGGGACTAGCTATACATACGAGCAGTACTTC	CASSLWAAGTSYTYEQYF